This entry describes one T cell receptor (beta chain). This entry is derived from a study of T cells after somatic rescue of genetic block. Measured with immunoSEQ multiplex PCR; TCRdb has only the in-frame clones, and not every one. The sample holds 55,000 to 75,000 clones, around 92% seen once. With V trimmed by 7 bases and J by 6 bases, 4 bases remained unmatched. CDR3 size: 12 residues. Germline V gives CDR1 MNHEY, CDR2 SVGAGI. The receptor comes from a middle-aged man. The chain links TRBV6-5 to TRBJ1-1; 8 positions agree with TRBD1. Sequenced material: peripheral blood mononuclear cells (PBMCs). The CDR3 loop reads CASNGQGAEAFF. CDR3 bases: TGTGCCAGCAATGGACAGGGCGCTGAAGCTTTCTTT.